Sequencing of this TCR beta chain was carried out in a study of regulatory T cells in long-lasting Graves disease. The authors built TCR beta libraries using iRepertoire HTBI primers and Arm-PCR of CDR3 regions. TCRdb processed the multiplex PCR reads anew with MiXCR; each CDR3 protein has one entry. Among about 450,000 distinct CDR3 sequences listed, around 15% were seen once. Indicated time point: newly diagnosed GD, antithyroid drugs for less than 3 months. The authors made the TCR library using RNA they extracted from PBMCs. V lost 3 bases and J 3 bases, leaving 8 bases between the germline ends. The CDR3 totals 13 residues. Germline V gives CDR1 KGHSH, CDR2 LQKENI. The sample was also reused in another study, on T cells in Graves' hyperthyroidism and ophthalmopathy. That source adds: Thyroid ultrasound, orbital computed tomography, clinical symptoms, and serum thyroxine and TRAb underpinned diagnoses. With the HTBI primer set, the TCR CDR3 went through a first round of RT-PCR. Also found in blood were most expanded thyroid clonotypes above 0.001.

The genes are TRBV18 and TRBJ1-2; possible D gene TRBD1, 5 bases. The specimen comprised peripheral blood mononuclear cells (PBMCs), sampled at new diagnosis, from a patient treated with antithyroid drugs. The TCR sequence derives from a woman aged 45-60 years with Graves disease. The CDR3 DNA reads as TGTGCCAGCTCACCTGGCAGGGACTATGGCTACACCTTC. It is translated as CASSPGRDYGYTF.